Sequencing of this TCR beta chain was carried out in a study of PD-1 blockade in classical Hodgkin lymphoma. Findings and caveats of the study: The CD4+ diversity rise by C4D1 was clearest in complete responders.

Notes on this clone: Its antigen is undetermined.

Time point indicated: cycle 4 day 1 (C4D1), after 5 to 7 weeks of nivolumab. Relapse was seen in all patients after autologous stem cell transplantation, and brentuximab vedotin exposure was variable. This table comes from immunoSEQ multiplex PCR, and its TCRdb copy is limited to in-frame clones, with some not included. The sample yields over 50,000 clones, 87% seen once. The receptor comes from a human donor with classical Hodgkin lymphoma. Specimen: peripheral blood mononuclear cells (PBMCs), collected before the fourth cycle of nivolumab.

The CDR3: CASSERTGNSPLHF. CDR3 coding DNA: TGTGCCAGCAGTGAACGGACAGGGAATTCACCCCTCCACTTT. V is TRBV2 and J is TRBJ1-6; 8 bases align to TRBD1. This CDR3 comprises 14 residues. With V trimmed by 2 bases and J by 7 bases, 1 base remained unmatched. Germline-derived CDR1 and CDR2 are SNHLY and FYNNEI. Full variable domain (rest looked up from reference TRBV2 and TRBJ1-6): EPEVTQTPSHQVTQMGQEVILRCVPISNHLYFYWYRQILGQKVEFLVSFYNNEISEKSEIFDDQFSVERPDGSNFTLKIRSTKLEDSAMYFCASSERTGNSPLHFGNGTRLTVT.